A selection of T cell receptor beta chains follows, all from one sample in a study of identical twins. Using its own MiXCR run on the 5' RACE reads, TCRdb lists one record per CDR3 protein. The sample yields approximately 670,000 distinct CDR3 sequences, approximately 6% seen once. The sequenced sample was naive T cells sorted from blood. These receptors were taken from a man aged 18 to 29 in good health. Both conserved end residues are part of each CDR3. A D gene is named only where the DNA matches it firmly. The size field is filled for only some rows; it gives once, few, many or a size class.

j_gene	v_gene	abundance	d_gene	CDR3nt	CDR3aa
TRBJ1-4	TRBV7-9	-	-	TGTGCCAGCAGCTTACTGGGGGATTTCGATGAAAAACTGTTTTTT	CASSLLGDFDEKLFF
TRBJ2-1	TRBV4-1	many	TRBD2	TGCGCCAGCAGCCAAGAGGGGGGGTACTCCTACAATGAGCAGTTCTTC	CASSQEGGYSYNEQFF
TRBJ2-1	TRBV5-1	many	-	TGCGCCAGCAGCTTGGATAGGGACTTCTACAATGAGCAGTTCTTC	CASSLDRDFYNEQFF
TRBJ2-5	TRBV20-1	-	-	TGCAGTGCTAGAGACGCTAGCGTTTTTGGAGAGACCCAGTACTTC	CSARDASVFGETQYF
TRBJ2-5	TRBV7-9	-	-	TGTGCCACCTATGGGGTCCAAGAGACCCAGTACTTC	CATYGVQETQYF
TRBJ1-4	TRBV5-4	many	-	TGTGCCAGCAGCCGGCGGGTGGACAATGAAAAACTGTTTTTT	CASSRRVDNEKLFF
TRBJ1-6	TRBV20-1	many	TRBD1	TGCAGTGCTATTTGGCCGGAGGGGGCAAGCTCCTATAATTCACCCCTCCACTTT	CSAIWPEGASSYNSPLHF
TRBJ2-3	TRBV5-1	many	-	TGCGCCAGCAAATTGGGGTCTGATACGCAGTATTTT	CASKLGSDTQYF
TRBJ1-1	TRBV10-3	-	TRBD1	TGTGCCATCAGTTTCCAGGGGGGACGATACTACACTGAAGCTTTCTTT	CAISFQGGRYYTEAFF
TRBJ2-7	TRBV27	-	-	TGTGCCAGCGGACTTCCGCCCTACGAGCAGTACTTC	CASGLPPYEQYF
TRBJ2-3	TRBV11-2	many	-	TGTGCCAGCAGCTTAGGGGACCGACTGGCTAGTATCGTTACAGATACGCAGTATTTT	CASSLGDRLASIVTDTQYF
TRBJ1-5	TRBV19	-	-	TGTGCCAGCCCCACGAGCTACAATCAGCCCCAGCATTTT	CASPTSYNQPQHF
TRBJ1-6	TRBV19	-	TRBD1	TGTGCCAGTAAAACCGGGACAGGGTCTTCACCCCTCCACTTT	CASKTGTGSSPLHF
TRBJ2-2	TRBV11-2	few	-	TGTGCCAGCACCCTACTAGCGAACACCGGGGAGCTGTTTTTT	CASTLLANTGELFF
TRBJ1-2	TRBV10-3	few	-	TGTGCCATCAGTGAGTCGGGACTACAACCCCTTTATGGCTACACCTTC	CAISESGLQPLYGYTF
TRBJ1-2	TRBV2	few	-	TGTGCCAGCAGGGCCGCGGTTCAAGGACTCTACTATGGCTACACCTTC	CASRAAVQGLYYGYTF
TRBJ1-5	TRBV7-2	-	TRBD1	TGTGCCAGCAGCGCCGGACAGGCGAGAGAGCCCCAGCATTTT	CASSAGQAREPQHF
TRBJ1-6	TRBV6-1	-	-	TGTGCCAGCATAAAGGACAGCTCCTATAATTCACCCCTCCACTTT	CASIKDSSYNSPLHF
TRBJ1-3	TRBV5-1	many	TRBD1	TGCGCCAGCAGCATTGGACCGGGACAGCTTTGGGGTTCTGGAAACACCATATATTTT	CASSIGPGQLWGSGNTIYF
TRBJ2-1	TRBV5-1	few	TRBD2	TGCGCCAGCAGCCCTCAAGCGGGAGGGCCCGCAAATGAGCAGTTCTTC	CASSPQAGGPANEQFF
TRBJ2-3	TRBV6-5	few	-	TGTGCCAGCAGTTACGGCAGAGATACTCATACGCAGTATTTT	CASSYGRDTHTQYF
TRBJ2-1	TRBV2	-	-	TGTGCCAGCAGTGCACAAACCGGGACCAAGCAGTTCTTC	CASSAQTGTKQFF
TRBJ2-3	TRBV7-9	many	TRBD1	TGTGCCAGCAGTTCCTCCCCGGGACAGGGTAGAGATACGCAGTATTTT	CASSSSPGQGRDTQYF
TRBJ2-7	TRBV5-5	few	-	TGTGCCAGCATTCGTGGGGGGGCGGAGTACGAGCAGTACTTC	CASIRGGAEYEQYF
TRBJ2-1	TRBV12-3/TRBV12-4	many	TRBD2	TGTGCCAGCAGTTTAGGTGCGGGAGACATAAATGAGCAGTTCTTC	CASSLGAGDINEQFF
TRBJ1-3	TRBV4-1	few	-	TGCGCCAGCAGCGACACAGCCACGAGGGGAAACACCATATATTTT	CASSDTATRGNTIYF
TRBJ2-1	TRBV6-5	-	-	TGTGCCAGCAGTTATGATGGGGGTTGGTTCTTC	CASSYDGGWFF
TRBJ1-1	TRBV4-1	-	-	TGCGCCAGCAGCCAATTAGGGAGTACCCACACTGAAGCTTTCTTT	CASSQLGSTHTEAFF
TRBJ1-5	TRBV7-2	few	-	TGTGCCAGCAGCCTGAACAGGCTCTGGGGTCAGCCCCAGCATTTT	CASSLNRLWGQPQHF
TRBJ2-7	TRBV2	-	-	TGTGCCAGCGGCGGGGATCCCTCCTACGAGCAGTACTTC	CASGGDPSYEQYF
TRBJ1-5	TRBV7-9	-	-	TGTGCCAGCACTCTTGCAGGGCTACATCAGCCCCAGCATTTT	CASTLAGLHQPQHF
TRBJ2-1	TRBV20-1	many	TRBD2	TGCAGTGCTAGAGGAATTCTAGCGGGAGGTTTAGATGAGCAGTTCTTC	CSARGILAGGLDEQFF
TRBJ2-5	TRBV12-3/TRBV12-4	many	-	TGTGCCAGCAGTTTAGTACCCCCACCTAGGGAGACCCAGTACTTC	CASSLVPPPRETQYF
TRBJ1-1	TRBV7-2	few	-	TGTGCCAGCAGATCTCTGGGGGGGACTGAAGCTTTCTTT	CASRSLGGTEAFF
TRBJ1-1	TRBV20-1	few	-	TGCAGTGCTAGATGGGTTGGGGGCGCGGATGCTTTCTTT	CSARWVGGADAFF
TRBJ1-5	TRBV20-1	-	TRBD1	TGCAGTGCTAGACCCCGGACAGGGGTCAATCAGCCCCAGCATTTT	CSARPRTGVNQPQHF
TRBJ1-5	TRBV7-9	few	-	TGTGCCAGCAGCGCAGGGGATCAGCCCCAGCATTTT	CASSAGDQPQHF
TRBJ1-5	TRBV9	few	TRBD1	TGTGCCAGCAGCGGGGGGACAGGGAATCAGCCCCAGCATTTT	CASSGGTGNQPQHF
TRBJ2-2	TRBV11-1	many	TRBD2	TGTGCCAGCAGCTTCGGTGTGACTAGCGGGAGGTCCACCGGGGAGCTGTTTTTT	CASSFGVTSGRSTGELFF
TRBJ2-1	TRBV20-1	many	TRBD2	TGCAGTGCTCCGATTACCCCTAGCGGGAGGGTCAATGAGCAGTTCTTC	CSAPITPSGRVNEQFF
TRBJ2-3	TRBV12-3/TRBV12-4	many	TRBD1	TGTGCCAGCAGCCGTGGGACAGGGTTTACAGATACGCAGTATTTT	CASSRGTGFTDTQYF
TRBJ1-3	TRBV18	-	-	TGTGCCAGCTCACCACCAAGGGGCCAGGGGCCTGGAAACACCATATATTTT	CASSPPRGQGPGNTIYF
TRBJ2-1	TRBV7-6	many	-	TGTGCCAGCAGGGCAGGGGCTAGCGAGATAAACAATGAGCAGTTCTTC	CASRAGASEINNEQFF
TRBJ2-1	TRBV15	many	-	TGTGCCACCAGCACCAGCAGGGAGCAGTTCTTC	CATSTSREQFF
TRBJ2-1	TRBV20-1	few	-	TGCAGTGTCACGAAGGGGATCGATGAGCAGTTCTTC	CSVTKGIDEQFF
TRBJ2-5	TRBV3-1	-	TRBD2	TGTGCCAGCAGCCGCGGTGGGGCGGGAGATCAAGAGACCCAGTACTTC	CASSRGGAGDQETQYF
TRBJ1-3	TRBV12-3/TRBV12-4	-	-	TGTGCCAGCAGTTTATCCCAGGCCTCTGGAAACACCATATATTTT	CASSLSQASGNTIYF
TRBJ2-7	TRBV28	few	TRBD1	TGTGCCAGCCGTCCCGCCCGGGACAGGGTCAACGAGCAGTACTTC	CASRPARDRVNEQYF
TRBJ1-5	TRBV3-1	-	-	TGTGCCAGCAGCCAATATCCGAATCAGCCCCAGCATTTT	CASSQYPNQPQHF
TRBJ2-3	TRBV20-1	many	TRBD2	TGCAGTGCTAACATAGCGGGAGTATCAGATACGCAGTATTTT	CSANIAGVSDTQYF